This TCR beta chain originates from a study of radiation and T cells in renal cell carcinoma. Treatment: 15 Gy SBRT to primary tumor, nephrectomy 4 weeks later. Here immunoSEQ multiplex PCR was the method, and the copy in TCRdb shows in-frame clones only, minus some. The sample records fewer than 4,500 clones, around two thirds being singletons. The CDR3 totals 14 residues. The germline V and J ends were trimmed by 4 bases and 7 bases, with 13 bases remaining between them. Looked up from germline, CDR1 is MGHRA and CDR2 is YSYEKL. The chain recombines TRBV4-1 with TRBJ2-2; D is ambiguous. This TCR derives from a woman aged 60-70 years with renal cell carcinoma. The sequenced sample was tumor tissue, obtained from a patient whose treatment included radiotherapy and nephrectomy. In nucleotides, the CDR3 is TGCGCCAGCAGCCTCTTAGAACGGGTCGGGGAGCTGTTTTTT. Translated, it gives CASSLLERVGELFF.